These 30 T cell receptor beta chains were sequenced from one sample in a study of a mutant IDH1 vaccine in newly diagnosed glioma. These TCRs are of unknown antigen specificity. Clones were read by immunoSEQ multiplex PCR, and TCRdb kept only the in-frame ones, dropping some. Of some 120,000 clones in the sample, about four fifths were seen once. Time point of the sample: week 11, during vaccination. The vaccine gave 300 ug of a 20-mer mutant IDH1 peptide subcutaneously per dose. The sample here was PBMCs, taken from a glioma patient whose treatment included an IDH1 peptide vaccine. These receptor sequences come from a man aged 40-50 years with glioma.

The CDR3 loop reads CASSLEGGPSYEQYF. The DNA for the CDR3 is TGTGCCAGCAGCTTAGAGGGAGGGCCCTCCTACGAGCAGTACTTC. The rearrangement joins TRBV7-2 to TRBJ2-7, with TRBD2 identical over 7 bases. The V gene's germline CDR1 is SGHTA and CDR2 FQGNSA. With V trimmed by 1 base and J by 0 bases, 3 bases remained unmatched. The CDR3 has 15 amino acids.

The chain has TRBV7-2 and TRBJ2-7; possibly TRBD1 for D (6 bases). The CDR3 is made up of 15 amino acids. The V and J ends lost 3 bases and 4 bases respectively, with 16 bases between them. CDR1 is SGHTA, CDR2 FQGNSA, per germline. The CDR3 coding sequence is TGTGCCAGCAGCTTCCGCTTCGACAGGATATACGAGCAGTACTTC. Its translation: CASSFRFDRIYEQYF. The full variable domain, completed using reference TRBV7-2 and TRBJ2-7, is GAGVSQSPSNKVTEKGKDVELRCDPISGHTALYWYRQSLGQGLEFLIYFQGNSAPDKSGLPSDRFSAERTGGSVSTLTIQRTQQEDSAVYLCASSFRFDRIYEQYFGPGTRLTVT.

This chain joins TRBV6-6 and TRBJ2-7; 12 nucleotides match TRBD2. With V trimmed by 2 bases and J by 10 bases, 6 bases remained unmatched. The CDR3 sequence is 14 residues long. Germline CDR1 MNHNY, CDR2 SVGAGI (reference sequence). This CDR3 is CASSYGLAGGPQYF. The CDR3 DNA sequence: TGTGCCAGCAGTTACGGTCTAGCGGGAGGGCCACAGTACTTC.

The V gene is TRBV6-1, the J gene TRBJ1-5, with D perhaps matching TRBD1 (6 bases). The CDR3 loop spans 16 amino acids. V lost 0 bases to trimming and J lost 4 bases, with 13 bases between them. Germline CDR1 reads MNHNS; CDR2 reads SASEGT. In nucleotides, the CDR3 is TGTGCCAGCAGTGAAGCGCTCGGGACAAGAAATCAGCCCCAGCATTTT. Its translation: CASSEALGTRNQPQHF.

This clone came up a few times. The CDR3 is CASSLYRGLEPLHF. The CDR3 DNA follows: TGTGCCAGCAGTTTGTACAGGGGGCTGGAGCCCCTCCACTTT. This sequence joins TRBV27 and TRBJ1-6; 9 bases agree with TRBD1. CDR1 is MNHEY, CDR2 SMNVEV, per germline (reference sequence). CDR3 length: 14 residues. J was trimmed by 13 bases and V by 3 bases; bases with no gene match: 7.

This clone was detected once. This chain uses TRBV4-1 with TRBJ2-5, with 12 bases aligning to TRBD2. Germline CDR1 is MGHRA and CDR2 is YSYEKL. The CDR3 consists of 19 residues. V shed 0 bases, J shed 0 bases, and the junction held 8 bases outside the gene matches. The CDR3 is CASSQEMTSGGPYQETQYF. DNA for the CDR3: TGCGCCAGCAGCCAAGAAATGACTAGCGGGGGACCGTACCAAGAGACCCAGTACTTC.

The chain employs TRBV7-2 and TRBJ1-1, with 7 bases fitting TRBD1. Trimming took 1 base from V and 5 from J; bases not matched to a gene: 13. Germline V gene data show CDR1 as SGHTA and CDR2 as FQGNSA. The length of the CDR3 is 17 residues. The CDR3 coding sequence is TGTGCCAGCAGCTTAGGTCGACAGGGCGGGTATAGAACTGAAGCTTTCTTT. It translates to CASSLGRQGGYRTEAFF.

The chain carries TRBV4-3 and TRBJ1-5; D is unresolved. The CDR3 sequence is 14 residues long. Per the germline V gene, CDR1 is LGHNA and CDR2 is YSLEER. Between the trimmed V and J ends, which lost 0 bases and 6 bases, there was a span of 9 bases. This chain's CDR3 is CASSQDEKRQPQHF. The CDR3 nucleotides are TGCGCCAGCAGCCAAGACGAGAAGCGTCAGCCCCAGCATTTT.

The CDR3 sequence: CASSSTPFQGGGRSGELFF. CDR3 DNA sequence: TGTGCCAGCAGCTCAACCCCCTTTCAAGGCGGGGGCAGGAGCGGGGAGCTGTTTTTT. The chain links TRBV5-4 to TRBJ2-2, with a tentative D call TRBD2 (7 bases). The CDR3 has 19 amino acids. The V gene lost 3 bases and the J gene lost 7 bases, with 28 bases spanning the gap. Germline CDR1 SGHNT, CDR2 YYREEE (reference sequence).

The chain recombines TRBV28 with TRBJ1-4; D remains unclear. The CDR3 is 13 amino acids. Between the trimmed V and J ends, which lost 10 bases and 0 bases, there was a span of 9 bases. The germline gives CDR1 MDHEN, CDR2 SYDVKM. CDR3 bases: TGTGCCATTGGCCTCGCAACTAATGAAAAACTGTTTTTT. Protein: CAIGLATNEKLFF.

This clone was found once. V is TRBV6-5 and J is TRBJ2-1; 8 bases agree with TRBD1. The V gene's germline CDR1 is MNHEY and CDR2 SVGAGI. Germline trimming cut 2 bases from V and 0 bases from J; bases unmatched to any gene: 0. The CDR3 loop spans 15 amino acids. Here the CDR3 reads CASSYTGGSYNEQFF. In DNA, the CDR3 is TGTGCCAGCAGTTACACAGGGGGCTCCTACAATGAGCAGTTCTTC.

The chain combines TRBV19 with TRBJ1-5; TRBD1 matches 7 bases. CDR1 and CDR2 from the germline V gene are LNHDA and SQIVND (reference sequence). The CDR3 sequence is 16 residues long. Trimming at V came to 4 bases and at J to 0 bases, leaving 6 bases not matched to a gene. CDR3 bases: TGTGCCAGTAGTACCCTCGGGACAGTTAGCAATCAGCCCCAGCATTTT. This translates into CASSTLGTVSNQPQHF.

This clone was observed a handful of times. The chain links TRBV13 to TRBJ2-5, with TRBD1 matching over 9 bases. J gave up 3 bases and V 4 bases, and 6 bases lay outside the gene matches. CDR1 and CDR2 (germline): PRHDT, FYEKMQ (reference sequence). The CDR3 totals 15 residues. The CDR3 loop is CASSSQGQGEETQYF. CDR3 DNA: TGTGCCAGCAGCTCCCAGGGACAGGGAGAAGAGACCCAGTACTTC.

The chain couples TRBV18 to TRBJ2-5, with D possibly matching TRBD1 (5 bases). The CDR3 totals 12 residues. Germline lookup yields CDR1 KGHSH and CDR2 LQKENI. The V end was cut by 6 bases, the J end by 1 base, with 6 bases between. This CDR3 is CASSGLQETQYF. The DNA for the CDR3 is TGTGCCAGCTCGGGGCTCCAAGAGACCCAGTACTTC.

This clone was recorded many times. V and J are TRBV29-1 and TRBJ1-1, with TRBD1 as a possible D gene (5 bases). The germline gives CDR1 SQVTM, CDR2 ANQGSEA. The CDR3 runs 11 residues. Trimming removed 3 bases from V and 10 bases from J, with 12 bases in between. CDR3 region: CSVEFRVRAFF. Written as DNA, the CDR3 is TGCAGCGTTGAGTTCAGGGTTCGAGCTTTCTTT.

The chain uses TRBV6-6 and TRBJ2-7, with D unclear. Germline values: CDR1 MNHNY, CDR2 SVGAGI (reference sequence). The CDR3 length is 13 residues. The ends were cut back, 4 bases at V and 5 bases at J, with 12 bases in the middle. The CDR3 nucleotides are TGTGCCAGCAGTTTTTCCCCCGGAGACGAGCAGTACTTC. Encoded protein: CASSFSPGDEQYF.

This clone was observed a handful of times. The rearrangement joins TRBV5-8 to TRBJ1-1; no clear D. There are 13 residues in the CDR3. V dropped 3 bases and J dropped 6 bases, with 12 bases sitting between them. CDR1 and CDR2 (germline): SGHTS, YDEGEE. Here the CDR3 DNA reads TGTGCCAGCAGCTGGAAGTGGGGAGCTGAAGCTTTCTTT. It codes for CASSWKWGAEAFF. Looking up the rest from reference TRBV5-8 and TRBJ1-1 gives the full variable domain: EAGVTQSPTHLIKTRGQQATLRCSPISGHTSVYWYQQALGLGLQFLLWYDEGEERNRGNFPPRFSGRQFPNYSSELNVNALELEDSALYLCASSWKWGAEAFFGQGTRLTVV.

CDR3 amino acids: CASSKENTGELFF. CDR3 bases: TGTGCCAGTAGTAAAGAGAACACCGGGGAGCTGTTTTTT. The V and J genes are TRBV19 and TRBJ2-2; D uncertain. V was pared by 4 bases and J by 1 base, with 4 bases between. The CDR3 length is 13 residues. The germline V gene encodes CDR1 LNHDA and CDR2 SQIVND (reference sequence). Drawing the rest from reference TRBV19 and TRBJ2-2, the complete variable domain is DGGITQSPKYLFRKEGQNVTLSCEQNLNHDAMYWYRQDPGQGLRLIYYSQIVNDFQKGDIAEGYSVSREKKESFPLTVTSAQKNPTAFYLCASSKENTGELFFGEGSRLTVL.

The rearrangement uses TRBV19 and TRBJ2-2; 7 nucleotides align to TRBD2. The CDR3 is 14 amino acids. The germline V gene encodes CDR1 LNHDA and CDR2 SQIVND (reference sequence). The V segment lost 10 bases and the J segment 6 bases; nucleotides outside the gene matches: 11. The CDR3 here is CANPSEGGAGELFF. For the CDR3, the DNA is TGTGCCAACCCTAGCGAGGGAGGGGCCGGGGAGCTGTTTTTT. Drawing the rest from reference TRBV19 and TRBJ2-2, the complete variable domain is DGGITQSPKYLFRKEGQNVTLSCEQNLNHDAMYWYRQDPGQGLRLIYYSQIVNDFQKGDIAEGYSVSREKKESFPLTVTSAQKNPTAFYLCANPSEGGAGELFFGEGSRLTVL.

V and J are TRBV7-9 and TRBJ2-7; D ambiguous. The V and J ends lost 0 bases and 2 bases respectively, with 8 bases between them. The CDR3 is 14 residues long. The germline V gene encodes CDR1 SEHNR and CDR2 FQNEAQ (reference sequence). DNA for the CDR3: TGTGCCAGCAGCTTAGCGGTTTTTCCCTACGAGCAGTACTTC. Translating gives CASSLAVFPYEQYF.

Concerning this clone itself: This may be a read error, as it is one base from a much larger clone. This sequence joins TRBV19 and TRBJ2-3; D might be TRBD2 (7 bases). This CDR3 has 17 amino acids. V was cut by 7 bases and J by 5 bases, with 25 bases left in between. CDR1 and CDR2 from the germline V gene are LNHDA and SQIVND (reference sequence). The CDR3: CASTSWEGGGSGDTQYF. In DNA form, the CDR3 reads TGTGCCAGTACCTCGTGGGAGGGGGGCGGTTCGGGAGATACGCAGTATTTT.

The rearrangement links TRBV19 to TRBJ2-1, with a weak D call TRBD2 (6 bases). Germline V gene lookup returns CDR1 LNHDA and CDR2 SQIVND (reference sequence). The CDR3 consists of 17 residues. The V and J ends lost 4 bases and 4 bases respectively, with 20 bases between them. This CDR3 reads CASSNSLTRGRYNEQFF. CDR3 coding DNA: TGTGCCAGTAGTAACAGCCTGACTAGAGGCCGTTACAATGAGCAGTTCTTC.

This clone was found a few times. The genes are TRBV5-1 and TRBJ2-2; D remains ambiguous. Germline V CDR1 and CDR2: SGHRS, YFSETQ. The CDR3 sequence is 14 residues long. V lost 5 bases and J 0 bases, leaving 8 bases between the germline ends. The CDR3 region is CASRRQTNTGELFF. The CDR3 DNA reads as TGCGCCAGCAGACGCCAGACGAACACCGGGGAGCTGTTTTTT.

The chain joins TRBV5-1 to TRBJ1-2; D is possibly TRBD1 (5 bases). The CDR3 loop spans 13 amino acids. CDR1 and CDR2 from the germline V gene are SGHRS and YFSETQ. Trimming shortened V by 4 bases and J by 13 bases, and 20 bases separated the two germline ends. The DNA for the CDR3 is TGCGCCAGCAGCCTTCAGGGTGGAGGCGGGTCCACCTTC. Protein: CASSLQGGGGSTF.

Turning to this clone: Other nucleotide sequences in the sample specify the same CDR3. The rearrangement links TRBV6-5 to TRBJ1-3, with a possible D match to TRBD1 (6 bases). The CDR3 loop spans 14 amino acids. CDR1 is MNHEY and CDR2 is SVGAGI in the germline V gene. Trimming removed 3 bases from V and 4 bases from J, with 10 bases in between. In nucleotides, the CDR3 is TGTGCCAGCAGTTATGGGGGCTCGGGAAACACCATATATTTT. Protein: CASSYGGSGNTIYF.

The sample holds a few counts of this clone. This rearrangement joins TRBV4-2 to TRBJ1-4, with TRBD1 matching 7 bases. Trimming cost V 5 bases and J 8 bases; bases outside gene matches: 2. The CDR3 is 12 residues long. Per the germline V gene, CDR1 is LGHNA and CDR2 is YNFKEQ. CDR3 sequence: CASSTRGEKLFF. CDR3 DNA sequence: TGTGCCAGCAGCACCAGGGGGGAAAAACTGTTTTTT.

The chain recombines TRBV7-9 with TRBJ2-5, with TRBD1 identical over 8 bases. J was trimmed by 4 bases and V by 3 bases; bases with no gene match: 7. In germline, CDR1 is SEHNR, CDR2 FQNEAQ (reference sequence). CDR3 size: 15 residues. CDR3 in DNA: TGTGCCAGCAGCTTTGGACAGGGTGTCTCAGAGACCCAGTACTTC. Encoded protein: CASSFGQGVSETQYF.

This sequence joins TRBV10-2 and TRBJ1-2, with TRBD1 matching 7 bases. With V trimmed by 10 bases and J by 7 bases, 15 bases remained unmatched. The germline CDR1 and CDR2 sequences are WSHSY and SAAADI. This CDR3 comprises 14 residues. CDR3 protein: CATAVAAQGGGYTF. As DNA, the CDR3 is TGCGCCACCGCCGTCGCAGCTCAGGGGGGTGGCTACACCTTC.

The chain employs TRBV6-5 and TRBJ1-1; the D is unclear. CDR1 MNHEY and CDR2 SVGAGI come from the germline V gene. The CDR3 is 13 amino acids. Trimming shortened V by 8 bases and J by 1 base, and 11 bases separated the two germline ends. CDR3 sequence reads: CASSLRPNTEAFF. In nucleotides, the CDR3 is TGTGCCAGCTCCTTACGACCGAACACTGAAGCTTTCTTT.

The gene calls are TRBV19 and TRBJ2-5, with 9 bases matching TRBD1. The V and J ends lost 5 bases and 5 bases, in that order; junction bases with no gene match: 9. CDR1 and CDR2 (germline): LNHDA, SQIVND (reference sequence). The CDR3 spans 15 residues. This CDR3 reads CASSPADRGRETQYF. Here the CDR3 DNA reads TGTGCCAGTAGTCCAGCGGACAGGGGCAGGGAGACCCAGTACTTC.